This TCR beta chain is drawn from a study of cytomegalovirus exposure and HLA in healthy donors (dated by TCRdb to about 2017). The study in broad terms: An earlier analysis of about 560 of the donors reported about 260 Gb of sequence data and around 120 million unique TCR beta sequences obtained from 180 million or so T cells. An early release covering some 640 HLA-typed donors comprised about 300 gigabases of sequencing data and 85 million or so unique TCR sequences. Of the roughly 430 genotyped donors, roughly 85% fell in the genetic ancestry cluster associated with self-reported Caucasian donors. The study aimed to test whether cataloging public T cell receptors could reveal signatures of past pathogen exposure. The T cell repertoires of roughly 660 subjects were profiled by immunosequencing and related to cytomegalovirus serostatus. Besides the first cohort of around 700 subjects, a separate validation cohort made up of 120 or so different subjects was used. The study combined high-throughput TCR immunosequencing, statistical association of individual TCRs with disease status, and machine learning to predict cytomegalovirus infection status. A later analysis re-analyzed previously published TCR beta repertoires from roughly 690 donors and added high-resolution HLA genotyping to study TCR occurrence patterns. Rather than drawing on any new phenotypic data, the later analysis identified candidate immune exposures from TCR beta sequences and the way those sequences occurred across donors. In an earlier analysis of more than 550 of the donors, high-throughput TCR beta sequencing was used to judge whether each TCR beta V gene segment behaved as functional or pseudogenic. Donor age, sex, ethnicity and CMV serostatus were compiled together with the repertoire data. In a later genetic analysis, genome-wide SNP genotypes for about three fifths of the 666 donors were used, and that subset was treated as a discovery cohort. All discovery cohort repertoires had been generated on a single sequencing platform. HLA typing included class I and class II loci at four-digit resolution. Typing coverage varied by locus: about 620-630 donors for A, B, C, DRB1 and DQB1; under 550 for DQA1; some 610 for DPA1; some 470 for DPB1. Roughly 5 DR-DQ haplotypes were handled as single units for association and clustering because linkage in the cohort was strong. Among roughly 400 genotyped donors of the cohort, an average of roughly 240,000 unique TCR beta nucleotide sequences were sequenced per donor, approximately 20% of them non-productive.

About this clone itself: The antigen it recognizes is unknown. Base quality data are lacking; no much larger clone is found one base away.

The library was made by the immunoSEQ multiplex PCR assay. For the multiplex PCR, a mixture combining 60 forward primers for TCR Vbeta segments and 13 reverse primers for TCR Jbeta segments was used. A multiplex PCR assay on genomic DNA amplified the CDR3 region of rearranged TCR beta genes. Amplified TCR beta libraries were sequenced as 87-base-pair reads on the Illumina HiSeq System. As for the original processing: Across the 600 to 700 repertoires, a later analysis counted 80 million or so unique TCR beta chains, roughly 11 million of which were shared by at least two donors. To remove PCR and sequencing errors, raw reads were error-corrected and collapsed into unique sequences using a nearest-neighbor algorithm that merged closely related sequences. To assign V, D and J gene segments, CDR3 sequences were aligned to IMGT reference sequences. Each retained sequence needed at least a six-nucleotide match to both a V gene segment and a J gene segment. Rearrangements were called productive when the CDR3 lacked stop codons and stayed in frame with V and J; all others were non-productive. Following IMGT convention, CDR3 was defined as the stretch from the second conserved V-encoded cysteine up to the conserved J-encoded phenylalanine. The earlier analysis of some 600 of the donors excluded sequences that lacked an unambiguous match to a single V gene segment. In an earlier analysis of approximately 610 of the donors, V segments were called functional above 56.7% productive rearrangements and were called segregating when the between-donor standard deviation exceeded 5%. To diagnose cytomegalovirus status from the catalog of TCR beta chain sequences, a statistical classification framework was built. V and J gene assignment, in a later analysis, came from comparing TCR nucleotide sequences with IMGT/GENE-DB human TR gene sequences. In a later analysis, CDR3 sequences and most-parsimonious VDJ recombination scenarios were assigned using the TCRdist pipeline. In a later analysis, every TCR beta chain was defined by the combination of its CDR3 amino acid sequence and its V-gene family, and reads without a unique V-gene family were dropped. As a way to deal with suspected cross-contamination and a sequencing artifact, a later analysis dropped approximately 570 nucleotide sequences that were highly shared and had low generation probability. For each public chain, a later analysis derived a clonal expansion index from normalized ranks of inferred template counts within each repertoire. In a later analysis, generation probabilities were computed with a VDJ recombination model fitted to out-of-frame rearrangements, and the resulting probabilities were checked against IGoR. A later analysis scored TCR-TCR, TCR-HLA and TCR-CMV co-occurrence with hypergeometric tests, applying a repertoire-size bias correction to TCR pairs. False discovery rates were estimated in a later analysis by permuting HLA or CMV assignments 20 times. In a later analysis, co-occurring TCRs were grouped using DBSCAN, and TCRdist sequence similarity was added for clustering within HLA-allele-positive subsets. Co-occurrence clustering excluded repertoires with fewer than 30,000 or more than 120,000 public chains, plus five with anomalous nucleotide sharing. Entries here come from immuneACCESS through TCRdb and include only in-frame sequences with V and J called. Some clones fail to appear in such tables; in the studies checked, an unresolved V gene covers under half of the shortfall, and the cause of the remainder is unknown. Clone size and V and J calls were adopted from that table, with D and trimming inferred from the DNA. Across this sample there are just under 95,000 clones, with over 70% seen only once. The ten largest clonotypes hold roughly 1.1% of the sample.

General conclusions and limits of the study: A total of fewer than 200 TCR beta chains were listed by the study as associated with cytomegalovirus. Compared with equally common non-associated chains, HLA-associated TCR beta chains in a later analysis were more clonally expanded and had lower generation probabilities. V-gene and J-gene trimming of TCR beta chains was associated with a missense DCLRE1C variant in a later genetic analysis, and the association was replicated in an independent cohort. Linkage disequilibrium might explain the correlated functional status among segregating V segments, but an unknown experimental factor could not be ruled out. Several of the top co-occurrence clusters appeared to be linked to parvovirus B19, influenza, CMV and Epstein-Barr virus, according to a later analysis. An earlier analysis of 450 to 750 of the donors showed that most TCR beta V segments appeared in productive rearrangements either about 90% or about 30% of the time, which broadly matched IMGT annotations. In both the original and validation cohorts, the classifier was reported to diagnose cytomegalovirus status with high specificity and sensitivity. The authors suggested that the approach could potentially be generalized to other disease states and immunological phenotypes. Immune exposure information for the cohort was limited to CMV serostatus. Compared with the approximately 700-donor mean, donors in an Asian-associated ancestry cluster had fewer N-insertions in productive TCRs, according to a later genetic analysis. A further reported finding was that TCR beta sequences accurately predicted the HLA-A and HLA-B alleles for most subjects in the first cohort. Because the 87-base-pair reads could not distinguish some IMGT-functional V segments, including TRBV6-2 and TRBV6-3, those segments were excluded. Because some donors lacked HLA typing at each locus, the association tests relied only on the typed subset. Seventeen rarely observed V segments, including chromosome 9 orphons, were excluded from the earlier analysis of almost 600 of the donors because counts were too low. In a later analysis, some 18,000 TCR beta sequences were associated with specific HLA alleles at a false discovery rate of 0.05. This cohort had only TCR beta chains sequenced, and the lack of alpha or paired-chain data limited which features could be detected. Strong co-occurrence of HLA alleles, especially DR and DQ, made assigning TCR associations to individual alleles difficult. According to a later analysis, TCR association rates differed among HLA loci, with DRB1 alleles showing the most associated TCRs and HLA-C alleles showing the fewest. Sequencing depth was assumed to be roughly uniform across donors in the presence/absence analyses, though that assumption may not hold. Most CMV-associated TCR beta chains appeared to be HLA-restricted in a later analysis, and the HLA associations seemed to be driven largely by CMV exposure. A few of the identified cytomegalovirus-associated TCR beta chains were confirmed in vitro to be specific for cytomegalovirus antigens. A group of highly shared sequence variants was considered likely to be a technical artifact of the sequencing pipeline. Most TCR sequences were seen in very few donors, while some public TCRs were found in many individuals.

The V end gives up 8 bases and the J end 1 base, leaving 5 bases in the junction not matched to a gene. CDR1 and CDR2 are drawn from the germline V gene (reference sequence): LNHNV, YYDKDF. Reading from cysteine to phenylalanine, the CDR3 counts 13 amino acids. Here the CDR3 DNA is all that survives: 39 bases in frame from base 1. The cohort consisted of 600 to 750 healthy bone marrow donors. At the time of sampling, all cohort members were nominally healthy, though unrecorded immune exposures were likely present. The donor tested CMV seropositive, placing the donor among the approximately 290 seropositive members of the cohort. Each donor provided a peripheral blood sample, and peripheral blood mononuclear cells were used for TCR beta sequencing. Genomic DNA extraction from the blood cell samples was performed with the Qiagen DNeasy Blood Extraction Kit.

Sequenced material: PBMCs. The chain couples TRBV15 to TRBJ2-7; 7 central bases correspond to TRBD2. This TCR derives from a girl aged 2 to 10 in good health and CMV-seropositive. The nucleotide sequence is TGTGCCACCGGCGGGAGCAATTCCTACGAGCAGTACTTC. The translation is CATGGSNSYEQYF. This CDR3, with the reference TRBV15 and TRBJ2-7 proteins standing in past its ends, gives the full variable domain DAMVIQNPRYQVTQFGKPVTLSCSQTLNHNVMYWYQQKSSQAPKLLFHYYDKDFNNEADTPDNFQSRRPNTSFCFLDIRSPGLGDTAMYLCATGGSNSYEQYFGPGTRLTVT.